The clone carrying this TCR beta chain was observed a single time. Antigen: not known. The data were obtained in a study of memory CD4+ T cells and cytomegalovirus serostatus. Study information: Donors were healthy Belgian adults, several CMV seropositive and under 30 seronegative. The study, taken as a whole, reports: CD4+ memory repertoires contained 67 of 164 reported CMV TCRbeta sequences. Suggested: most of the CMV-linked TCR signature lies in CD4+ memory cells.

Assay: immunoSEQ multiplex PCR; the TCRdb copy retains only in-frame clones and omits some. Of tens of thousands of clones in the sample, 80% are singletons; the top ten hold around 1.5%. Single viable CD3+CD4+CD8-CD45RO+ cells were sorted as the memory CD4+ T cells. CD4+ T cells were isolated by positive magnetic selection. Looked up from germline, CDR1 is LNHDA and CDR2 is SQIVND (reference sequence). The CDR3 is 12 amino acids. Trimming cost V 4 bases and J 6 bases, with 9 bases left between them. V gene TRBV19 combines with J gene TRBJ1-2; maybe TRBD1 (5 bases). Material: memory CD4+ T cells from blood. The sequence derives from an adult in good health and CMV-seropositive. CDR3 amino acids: CASSKRGDGYTF. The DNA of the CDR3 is TGTGCCAGTAGTAAAAGAGGGGATGGCTACACCTTC.